The clone carrying this T cell receptor beta chain appeared a few times. This sample is part of a study of CD8 T cells in ankylosing spondylitis. The CDR3 is 15 amino acids. CDR1 is DFQATT, CDR2 SNEGSKA, per germline (reference sequence). V gave up 6 bases and J gave up 6 bases, with 20 bases separating them. TCRdb reanalysed the 5' RACE reads using MiXCR and keeps one entry per CDR3 protein. The sample yields some 340,000 distinct CDR3 sequences, about 15% seen once. The sequenced sample consisted of blood, either unsorted or a sorted T cell fraction (not recorded which). The genes are TRBV20-1 and TRBJ2-2; D is perhaps TRBD1 or TRBD2 (6 bases each). The sequence was collected from a male donor with ankylosing spondylitis or in good health (not recorded which). The CDR3 loop reads CSASSGGGSSGELFF. For the CDR3, the DNA is TGCAGTGCCTCTTCCGGGGGCGGTTCATCCGGGGAGCTGTTTTTT.